This is a list of T cell receptor beta chains from one sample in a study of cytomegalovirus exposure and HLA in healthy donors. Profiled with immunoSEQ multiplex PCR; TCRdb holds only in-frame clones, not every one. The data contain 90,000 to 120,000 clones, roughly 73% of them singletons. The sequenced sample consisted of PBMCs. The receptors were sampled from a young man in good health and CMV-seronegative. The CDR3 runs from the conserved cysteine through the conserved F or W. The order of the fields is clone size, J gene, V gene, D gene, CDR3 DNA, CDR3 protein. The D gene is left open where the match is weak. For some rows the clone size is stated as once, few or many, or as a class when expanded; others skip it.

>few|TRBJ2-2|TRBV6-6|TRBD1
TGTGCCAGCAGTTCGTCCGGGACAGGGGTCACCGGGGAGCTGTTTTTT
CASSSSGTGVTGELFF
>-|TRBJ1-5|TRBV28|-
TGTGCCAGCAGTTTTGGGCCAAGGCAGCCCCAGCATTTT
CASSFGPRQPQHF
>few|TRBJ2-1|TRBV18|TRBD2
TGTGCCAGCTCACCACCCTCCTGGGGACTAGCGGGGAGCTCCTACAATGAGCAGTTCTTC
CASSPPSWGLAGSSYNEQFF
>-|TRBJ2-7|TRBV21-1|-
TGTGCCAGCAGCTTCCGGGACAGGGTCTCCTACGAGCAGTACTTC
CASSFRDRVSYEQYF
>-|TRBJ2-3|TRBV5-4|TRBD2
TGTGCCAGCAGCGCCGGACTAGCAACAGATACGCAGTATTTT
CASSAGLATDTQYF
>-|TRBJ2-5|TRBV5-1|TRBD1
TGCGCCAGCAGCTTGGACCCCCCGGGGACAGGGCTAGAGACCCAGTACTTC
CASSLDPPGTGLETQYF
>-|TRBJ1-4|TRBV6-1|-
TGTGCCAGCAGTGAAAGAGGTCCGGGTGCGGTCGGGAGGTATGAAAAACTGTTTTTT
CASSERGPGAVGRYEKLFF
>-|TRBJ2-1|TRBV7-2|TRBD2
TGTGCCAGCAGTTTCGGGGGGGGGAGCTACAATGAGCAGTTCTTC
CASSFGGGSYNEQFF
>-|TRBJ1-1|TRBV21-1|-
TGTGCCAGCAGCAAAGATACGGAGACTGAAGCTTTCTTT
CASSKDTETEAFF
>-|TRBJ1-1|TRBV6-1|-
TGTGCCAGCAGTGAAAGGGGGGGGACGAACACTGAAGCTTTCTTT
CASSERGGTNTEAFF
>once|TRBJ1-4|TRBV28|TRBD1
TGTGCCAGTCTGGACAGGGGAGGAGAAAAACTGTTTTTT
CASLDRGGEKLFF
>-|TRBJ2-7|TRBV11-3|TRBD1
TGTGCCAGCAGCTTGGATGACGACAGGGAGTGGACCTACGAGCAGTACTTC
CASSLDDDREWTYEQYF
>once|TRBJ2-1|TRBV29-1|TRBD1
TGCAGCGCCCGGGACAGGGGGCATTACAATGAGCAGTTCTTC
CSARDRGHYNEQFF
>-|TRBJ2-2|TRBV9|-
TGTGCCAGCAGCGTAGGTGGCGGGGAGGCCGGGGAGCTGTTTTTT
CASSVGGGEAGELFF
>-|TRBJ2-2|TRBV10-1|-
TGCGCCAGCAGTGCTGGACAGACCACCGGGGAGCTGTTTTTT
CASSAGQTTGELFF